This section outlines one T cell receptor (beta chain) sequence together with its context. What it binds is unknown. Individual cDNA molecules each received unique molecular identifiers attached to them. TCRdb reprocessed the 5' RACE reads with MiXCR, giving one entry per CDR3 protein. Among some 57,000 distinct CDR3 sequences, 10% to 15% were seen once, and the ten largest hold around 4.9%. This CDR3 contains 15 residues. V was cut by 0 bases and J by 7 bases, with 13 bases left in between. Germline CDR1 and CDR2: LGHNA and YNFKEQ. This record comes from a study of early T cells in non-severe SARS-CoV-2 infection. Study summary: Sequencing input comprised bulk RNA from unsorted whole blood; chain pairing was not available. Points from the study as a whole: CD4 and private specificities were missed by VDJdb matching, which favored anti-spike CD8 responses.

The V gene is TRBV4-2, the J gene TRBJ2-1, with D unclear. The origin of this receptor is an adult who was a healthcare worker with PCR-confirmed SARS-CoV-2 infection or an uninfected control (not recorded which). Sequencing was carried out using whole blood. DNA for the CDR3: TGTGCCAGCAGCCAAGAAGCCCGTCTTGGTAATGAGCAGTTCTTC. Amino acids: CASSQEARLGNEQFF.